This T cell receptor beta chain was recorded in a study of blood T cell repertoires in COVID-19. On the study more broadly: Some COVID-19 samples were acute and others convalescent; all came from the United States, Italy and Spain. The cDNA or gDNA used as material had been derived from T cells, B-cell-depleted T cells, or PBMCs.

This CDR3 has 14 amino acids. Per the germline V gene, CDR1 is SGHVS and CDR2 is FQNEAQ. The V and J ends lost 2 bases and 4 bases respectively, with 11 bases between them. The Seattle patients joined while their infection was active and were tracked longitudinally afterward. Original analysis: Amplification from reference gene primers served as the basis for estimated nucleated cell counts. Repertoires were generated with immunoSEQ multiplex PCR, while TCRdb's copy carries only in-frame clones and drops some. Clone size and V and J calls were adopted from that table, with D and trimming inferred from the DNA. The profile shows about 210,000 clones, approximately 85% of them singletons.

This receptor was identified in a woman aged 65 to 85 with COVID-19, enrolled during active disease. The chain has TRBV7-8 and TRBJ1-2; D unresolved. Sequencing input: peripheral blood. CDR3: CASSLFPQTYGYTF. CDR3 nucleotide sequence: TGTGCCAGCAGCTTATTCCCACAAACCTATGGCTACACCTTC.